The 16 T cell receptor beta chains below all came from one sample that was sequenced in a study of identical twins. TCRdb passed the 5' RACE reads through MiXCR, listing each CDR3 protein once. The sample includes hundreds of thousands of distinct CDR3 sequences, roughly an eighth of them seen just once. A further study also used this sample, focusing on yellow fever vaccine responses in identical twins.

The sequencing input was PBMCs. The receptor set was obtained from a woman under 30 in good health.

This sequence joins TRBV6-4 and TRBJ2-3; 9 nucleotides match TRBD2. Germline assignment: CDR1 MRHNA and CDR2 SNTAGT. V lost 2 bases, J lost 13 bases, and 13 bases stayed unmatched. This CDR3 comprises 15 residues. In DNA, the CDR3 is TGTGCCAGCAGTGACCGTGCGGGTAGCGGGGGCCCCGAGTATTTT. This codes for CASSDRAGSGGPEYF.

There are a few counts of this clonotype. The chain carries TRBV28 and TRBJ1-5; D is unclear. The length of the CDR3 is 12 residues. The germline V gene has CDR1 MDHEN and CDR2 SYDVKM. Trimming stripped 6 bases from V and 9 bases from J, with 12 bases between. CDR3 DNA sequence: TGTGCCAGCAGCGCAACAGCGAGGCCCCAGCATTTT. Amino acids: CASSATARPQHF.

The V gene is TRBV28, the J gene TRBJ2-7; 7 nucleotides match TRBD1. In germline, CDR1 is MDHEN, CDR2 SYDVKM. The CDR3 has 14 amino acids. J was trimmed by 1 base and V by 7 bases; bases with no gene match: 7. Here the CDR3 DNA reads TGTGCCAGCAATACCCGGGACAGTTCCTACGAGCAGTACGTC. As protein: CASNTRDSSYEQYV.

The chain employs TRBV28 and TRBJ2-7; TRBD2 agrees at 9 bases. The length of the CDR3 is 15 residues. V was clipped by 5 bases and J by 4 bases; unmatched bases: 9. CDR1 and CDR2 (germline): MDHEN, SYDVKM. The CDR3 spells CASSPSSGSWYEQYF. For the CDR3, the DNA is TGTGCCAGCAGTCCCAGTAGCGGGAGTTGGTACGAGCAGTACTTC.

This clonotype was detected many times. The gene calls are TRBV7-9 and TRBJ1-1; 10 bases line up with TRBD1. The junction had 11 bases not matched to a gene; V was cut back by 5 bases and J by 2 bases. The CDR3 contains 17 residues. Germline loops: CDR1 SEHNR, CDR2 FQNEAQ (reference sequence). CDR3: CASSRLRDRGFNTEAFF. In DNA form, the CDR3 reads TGTGCCAGCAGCAGATTACGGGACAGGGGATTTAACACTGAAGCTTTCTTT.

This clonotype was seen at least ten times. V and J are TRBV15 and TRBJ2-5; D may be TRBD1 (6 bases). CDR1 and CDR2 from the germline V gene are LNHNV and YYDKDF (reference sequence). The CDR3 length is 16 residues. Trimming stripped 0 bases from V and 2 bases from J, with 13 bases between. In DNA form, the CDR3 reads TGTGCCACCAGCAGAGAATCGACAGGAGAACAAGAGACCCAGTACTTC. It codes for CATSRESTGEQETQYF.

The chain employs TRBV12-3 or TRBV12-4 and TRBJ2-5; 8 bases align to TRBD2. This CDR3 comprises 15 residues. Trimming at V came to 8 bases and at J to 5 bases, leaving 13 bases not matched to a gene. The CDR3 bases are TGTGCCAGCTCTACCCCCCGGGGGGGAGACGAGACCCAGTACTTC. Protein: CASSTPRGGDETQYF.

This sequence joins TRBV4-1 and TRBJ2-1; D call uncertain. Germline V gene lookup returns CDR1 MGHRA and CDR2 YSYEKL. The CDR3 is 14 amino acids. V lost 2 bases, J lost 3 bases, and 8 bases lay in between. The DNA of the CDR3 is TGCGCCAGCAGCCAATCCCCTGGCTACAATGAGCAGTTCTTC. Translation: CASSQSPGYNEQFF.

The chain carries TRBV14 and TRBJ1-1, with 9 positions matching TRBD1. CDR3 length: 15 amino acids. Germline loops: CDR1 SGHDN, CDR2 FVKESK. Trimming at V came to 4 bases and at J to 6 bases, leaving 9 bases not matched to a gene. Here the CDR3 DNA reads TGTGCCAGCAGCCGCTACAGGGGGCGATTCTCTGAAGCTTTCTTT. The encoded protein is CASSRYRGRFSEAFF.

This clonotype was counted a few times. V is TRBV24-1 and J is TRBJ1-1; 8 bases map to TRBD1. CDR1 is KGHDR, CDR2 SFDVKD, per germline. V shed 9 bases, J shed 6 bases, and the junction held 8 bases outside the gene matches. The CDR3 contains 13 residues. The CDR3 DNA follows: TGTGCCACCCGAAAGGACAGGGACCCTGAAGCTTTCTTT. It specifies CATRKDRDPEAFF.

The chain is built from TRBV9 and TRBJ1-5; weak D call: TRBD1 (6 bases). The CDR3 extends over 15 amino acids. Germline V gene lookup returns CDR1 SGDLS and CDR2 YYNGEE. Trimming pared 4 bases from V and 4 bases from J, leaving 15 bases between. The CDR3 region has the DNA TGTGCCAGCAGCCCACAGGGAGGCTCGAATCAGCCCCAGCATTTT. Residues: CASSPQGGSNQPQHF.

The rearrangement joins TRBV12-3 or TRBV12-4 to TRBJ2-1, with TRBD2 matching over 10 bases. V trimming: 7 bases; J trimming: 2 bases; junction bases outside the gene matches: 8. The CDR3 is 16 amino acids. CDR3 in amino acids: CASNEAGTSAYNEQFF. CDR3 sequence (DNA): TGTGCCAGCAACGAGGCCGGGACTAGCGCCTACAATGAGCAGTTCTTC.

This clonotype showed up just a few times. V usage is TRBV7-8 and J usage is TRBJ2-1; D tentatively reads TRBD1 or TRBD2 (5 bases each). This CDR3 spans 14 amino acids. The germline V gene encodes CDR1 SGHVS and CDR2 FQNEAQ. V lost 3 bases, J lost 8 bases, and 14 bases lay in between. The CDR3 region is CASSFLVGTDEQFF. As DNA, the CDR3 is TGTGCCAGCAGCTTCCTCGTGGGGACGGATGAGCAGTTCTTC. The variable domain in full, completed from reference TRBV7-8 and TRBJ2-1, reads GAGVSQSPRYKVAKRGQDVALRCDPISGHVSLFWYQQALGQGPEFLTYFQNEAQLDKSGLPSDRFFAERPEGSVSTLKIQRTQQEDSAVYLCASSFLVGTDEQFFGPGTRLTVL.

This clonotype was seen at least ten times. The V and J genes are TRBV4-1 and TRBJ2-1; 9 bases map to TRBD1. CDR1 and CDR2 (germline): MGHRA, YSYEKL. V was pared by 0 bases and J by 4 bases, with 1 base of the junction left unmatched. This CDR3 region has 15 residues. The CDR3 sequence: CASSQDGTGYNEQFF. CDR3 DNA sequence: TGCGCCAGCAGCCAAGATGGGACAGGGTACAATGAGCAGTTCTTC.

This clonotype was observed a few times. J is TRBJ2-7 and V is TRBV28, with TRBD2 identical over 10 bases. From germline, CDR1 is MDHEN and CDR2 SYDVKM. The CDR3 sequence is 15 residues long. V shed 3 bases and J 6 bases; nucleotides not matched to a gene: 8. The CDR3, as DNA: TGTGCCAGCAGTTTGCCTCCAGCGGGAGGGGCCGAGCAGTACTTC. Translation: CASSLPPAGGAEQYF.

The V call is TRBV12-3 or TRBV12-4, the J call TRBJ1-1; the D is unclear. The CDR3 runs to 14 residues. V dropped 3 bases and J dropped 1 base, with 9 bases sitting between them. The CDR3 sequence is CASSFGWQNTEAFF. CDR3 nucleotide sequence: TGTGCCAGCAGTTTCGGCTGGCAGAACACTGAAGCTTTCTTT.